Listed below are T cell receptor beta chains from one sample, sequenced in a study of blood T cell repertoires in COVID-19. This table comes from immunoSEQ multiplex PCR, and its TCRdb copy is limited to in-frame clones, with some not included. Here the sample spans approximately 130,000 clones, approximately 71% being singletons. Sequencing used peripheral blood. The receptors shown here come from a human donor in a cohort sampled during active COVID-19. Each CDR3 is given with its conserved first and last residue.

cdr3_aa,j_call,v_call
CASSFQDYEQYF,TRBJ2-7,TRBV7-9
CASHPPGAYEQYF,TRBJ2-7,TRBV28
CASSLATTSGIAYEQYF,TRBJ2-7,TRBV7-8
CASSLPPGQDSYEQYF,TRBJ2-7,TRBV7-2
CASSPRDRGWYGYTF,TRBJ1-2,TRBV5-4
CASSHQLAESSYEQYF,TRBJ2-7,TRBV4-1
CASSFLVRAGPTYEQYF,TRBJ2-7,TRBV28
CASSLGGGLAKNIQYF,TRBJ2-4,TRBV5-4
CASSYRTANTEAFF,TRBJ1-1,TRBV6-2/TRBV6-3
CSVSSSGSVYNEQFF,TRBJ2-1,TRBV29-1
CAISVTLAGGESEQYF,TRBJ2-7,TRBV10-3
CASSLPTQGAIPSNEKLFF,TRBJ1-4,TRBV5-8
CASSLLQGTYEQYF,TRBJ2-7,TRBV6-5
CASSPGGTSGSGEQYF,TRBJ2-7,TRBV7-7
CASSPPGLAGVEQYF,TRBJ2-7,TRBV7-9
CASSQGAGEQYF,TRBJ2-7,TRBV3-1/TRBV3-2
CASSHRTSGRTAYNEQFF,TRBJ2-1,TRBV3-1/TRBV3-2
CASIPGQGSYEQYF,TRBJ2-7,TRBV6-5